The rows below give T cell receptor beta chains drawn from one sample of a study of T-cell memory formation after mild COVID-19. One entry per CDR3 protein results from TCRdb running MiXCR on the 5' RACE reads. Counted here are more than 80,000 distinct CDR3 sequences, about a sixth occurring once; the ten biggest clones make up 25% to 35%. Material for sequencing was PBMCs or a T cell subset sorted from them (not recorded which). Receptors were obtained from an adult woman who had mild COVID-19 (a few samples of this study predate the infection). Cell type and time point are not known. Both conserved end residues are part of each CDR3.

J gene | V gene | CDR3 protein
TRBJ2-5 | TRBV11-2 | CASSLDRSETQYF
TRBJ2-6 | TRBV27 | CASSPRQGAGANVLTF
TRBJ2-6 | TRBV7-9 | CASSLVVGANVLTF
TRBJ2-7 | TRBV30 | CAWSDPYEQYF
TRBJ1-3 | TRBV7-6 | CASSLSGGGGNTIYF
TRBJ1-1 | TRBV7-3 | CASSLTGQGNTEAFF
TRBJ2-6 | TRBV7-2 | CASSLFFRLAGGPRGANVLTF
TRBJ2-1 | TRBV9 | CASSSSSSRNEQFF
TRBJ2-5 | TRBV12-3/TRBV12-4 | CATPLGLAGDWEETQYF
TRBJ2-7 | TRBV5-1 | CASSLGLAETYEQYF
TRBJ2-7 | TRBV5-4 | CASGGGGGEQYF
TRBJ2-1 | TRBV6-2/TRBV6-3 | CASSYLWSEQFF
TRBJ2-1 | TRBV11-2 | CASTSSGRAPYNEQFF
TRBJ2-6 | TRBV9 | CASSVAGSGANVLTF
TRBJ1-2 | TRBV7-9 | CASSSGLRVRYGYTF
TRBJ1-2 | TRBV24-1 | CATSDSETSYGYTF
TRBJ1-6 | TRBV27 | CASKGITLHF
TRBJ2-2 | TRBV5-1 | CASSLGSGGHPNTGELFF
TRBJ2-7 | TRBV20-1 | CSAPGPSYEQYF
TRBJ2-7 | TRBV6-5 | CASSSTPGSSYEQYF
TRBJ2-1 | TRBV9 | CASSVTDRTLNEQFF
TRBJ2-7 | TRBV4-2 | CASSQDLERYEQYF
TRBJ2-7 | TRBV25-1 | CASSEYTTGGYEQYF
TRBJ2-1 | TRBV7-9 | CASSSSGSAYNEQFF
TRBJ2-3 | TRBV6-5 | CASSPSGRGIDTQYF
TRBJ2-6 | TRBV2 | CASSEWVFGANVLTF
TRBJ1-1 | TRBV5-1 | CASRETGYSTEAFF
TRBJ2-5 | TRBV6-2/TRBV6-3 | CASSYPTGSQETQYF
TRBJ1-1 | TRBV7-6 | CASSAGRTEAFF
TRBJ2-4 | TRBV12-3/TRBV12-4 | CASSLEVSKNIQYF
TRBJ1-2 | TRBV29-1 | CSVPPGQDYGYTF
TRBJ2-3 | TRBV7-3 | CASSLAGGHTDTQYF
TRBJ2-1 | TRBV27 | CATNPQLGYNEQFF
TRBJ2-3 | TRBV7-8 | CASSPRPNRFATDTQYF
TRBJ2-3 | TRBV6-2/TRBV6-3 | CASSRLAGVGTDTQYF
TRBJ2-5 | TRBV2 | CASSDRDRGRGETQYF
TRBJ1-5 | TRBV5-1 | CASSLGQHQPQHF
TRBJ2-4 | TRBV12-3/TRBV12-4 | CASSSLPRDRLRNIQYF
TRBJ2-6 | TRBV27 | CASSLSASSGANVLTF
TRBJ2-7 | TRBV4-2 | CASTQGQKQYF
TRBJ2-3 | TRBV28 | CASSRQRLSTDTQYF
TRBJ2-1 | TRBV6-1 | CASSDRTSRAYNEQFF
TRBJ1-2 | TRBV4-1 | CASSQPGTDGYTF
TRBJ1-1 | TRBV30 | CAWSSRAGAEAFF
TRBJ2-3 | TRBV7-8 | CASSSNVERRPTDTQYF
TRBJ2-1 | TRBV20-1 | CSARYYNEQFF
TRBJ1-4 | TRBV29-1 | CSFKRIGVPEKLFF
TRBJ1-5 | TRBV21-1 | CASSIISGAQGNQPQHF
TRBJ2-4 | TRBV12-3/TRBV12-4 | CASSSQGDIQYF
TRBJ2-7 | TRBV5-1 | CASSSPNRGLYEQYF
TRBJ2-7 | TRBV20-1 | CSARRTSGIIEQYF
TRBJ2-7 | TRBV12-3/TRBV12-4 | CASSLVPDSSYEQYF
TRBJ2-1 | TRBV6-4 | CASSDSAAAHNEQFF
TRBJ1-1 | TRBV24-1 | CATSGGGDTEAFF
TRBJ2-5 | TRBV11-3 | CASSPVSTGNQETQYF
TRBJ2-3 | TRBV18 | CASSPWSIGDTQYF
TRBJ2-5 | TRBV29-1 | CSVELGAQETQYF
TRBJ2-5 | TRBV6-6 | CASSTGQGAWETQYF
TRBJ2-1 | TRBV15 | CATSSLRDGYNEQFF
TRBJ1-1 | TRBV29-1 | CSVDGQGFGFTEAFF